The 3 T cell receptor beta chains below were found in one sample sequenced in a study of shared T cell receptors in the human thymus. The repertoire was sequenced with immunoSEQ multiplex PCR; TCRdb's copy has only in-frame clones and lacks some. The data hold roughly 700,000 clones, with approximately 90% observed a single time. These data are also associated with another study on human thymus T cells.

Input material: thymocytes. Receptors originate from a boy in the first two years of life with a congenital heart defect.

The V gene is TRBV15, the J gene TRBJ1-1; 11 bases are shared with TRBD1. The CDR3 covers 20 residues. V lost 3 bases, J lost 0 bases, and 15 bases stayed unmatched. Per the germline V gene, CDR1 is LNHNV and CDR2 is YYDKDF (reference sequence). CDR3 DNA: TGTGCCACCAGCAGGGATACTTCCGGGACAGGGGGTTTTGTGAACACTGAAGCTTTCTTT. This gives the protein CATSRDTSGTGGFVNTEAFF.

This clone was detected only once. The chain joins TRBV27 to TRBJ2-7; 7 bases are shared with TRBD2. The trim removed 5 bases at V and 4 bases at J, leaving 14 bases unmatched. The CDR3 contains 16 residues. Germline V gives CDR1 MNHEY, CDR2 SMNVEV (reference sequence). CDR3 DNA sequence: TGTGCCAGCAGTCCTTCCCCGACTAGCCCCTGTTACGAGCAGTACTTC. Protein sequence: CASSPSPTSPCYEQYF.

For the CDR3, the DNA is TGCGCCAGCAGCTTGGCTCAGGACTACGAGCAGTACTTC. The encoded protein is CASSLAQDYEQYF. The chain links TRBV5-1 to TRBJ2-5; D not certain. The DNA end favors TRBJ2-7, so the J call may be wrong. CDR3 length equals 13 residues. Germline CDR1 reads SGHRS; CDR2 reads YFSETQ.